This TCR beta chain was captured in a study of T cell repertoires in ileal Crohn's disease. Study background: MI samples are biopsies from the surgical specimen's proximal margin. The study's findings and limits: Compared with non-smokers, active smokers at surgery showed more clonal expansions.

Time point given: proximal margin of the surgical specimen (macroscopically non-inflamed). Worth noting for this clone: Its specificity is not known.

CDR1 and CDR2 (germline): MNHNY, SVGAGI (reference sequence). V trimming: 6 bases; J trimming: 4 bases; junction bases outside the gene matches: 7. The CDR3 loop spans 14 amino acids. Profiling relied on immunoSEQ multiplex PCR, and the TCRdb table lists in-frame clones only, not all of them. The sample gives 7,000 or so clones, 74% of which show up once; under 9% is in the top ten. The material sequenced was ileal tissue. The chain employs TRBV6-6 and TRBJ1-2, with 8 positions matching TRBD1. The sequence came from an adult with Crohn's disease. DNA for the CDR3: TGTGCCAGCAGCCCCGGGACAGGTTTCTATGGCTACACCTTC. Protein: CASSPGTGFYGYTF.